This T cell receptor (beta chain) originates from a study of cytomegalovirus exposure and HLA in healthy donors. Whole-study findings and limits: The study found most TCR sequences rare, yet found some public TCRs in many donors. Clonal expansion was found to be greater in HLA-associated TCR beta chains than in equally common others in a later analysis. For most subjects, TCR beta sequences were reported to predict HLA-A and HLA-B alleles with accuracy. Fewer N-insertions than the approximately 700-donor mean were reportedly shown by an Asian-associated ancestry cluster in a later analysis.

The germline V gene has CDR1 SGHRS and CDR2 YFSETQ. Trimming shortened V by 1 base and J by 6 bases, and 12 bases separated the two germline ends. This CDR3 comprises 14 residues. Vbeta (60) and Jbeta (13) primers were used in the PCR. TCRdb keeps only in-frame clones here, not all; method: immunoSEQ multiplex PCR. The table lists 65,000 to 95,000 clones. Turning to this clone: Its antigen is currently unknown.

The clonotype comes from a man aged 30-40 years in good health and CMV-seronegative. Input material: PBMCs. The V call is TRBV5-1, the J call TRBJ2-3; TRBD1 might be the D (5 bases). Here the CDR3 reads CASSLQGRRDTQYF. Written as DNA, the CDR3 is TGCGCCAGCAGCTTGCAGGGCCGTCGGGATACGCAGTATTTT.